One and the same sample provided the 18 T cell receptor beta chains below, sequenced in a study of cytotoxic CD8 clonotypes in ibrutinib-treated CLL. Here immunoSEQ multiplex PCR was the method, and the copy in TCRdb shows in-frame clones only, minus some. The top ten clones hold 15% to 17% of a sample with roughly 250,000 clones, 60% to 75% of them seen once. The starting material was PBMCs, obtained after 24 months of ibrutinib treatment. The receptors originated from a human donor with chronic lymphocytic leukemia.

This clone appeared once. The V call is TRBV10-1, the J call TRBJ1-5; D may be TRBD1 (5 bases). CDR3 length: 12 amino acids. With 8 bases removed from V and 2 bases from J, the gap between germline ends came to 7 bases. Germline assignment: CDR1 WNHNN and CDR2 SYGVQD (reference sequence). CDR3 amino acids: CASGTGNQPQHF. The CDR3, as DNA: TGCGCCAGCGGGACCGGCAATCAGCCCCAGCATTTT.

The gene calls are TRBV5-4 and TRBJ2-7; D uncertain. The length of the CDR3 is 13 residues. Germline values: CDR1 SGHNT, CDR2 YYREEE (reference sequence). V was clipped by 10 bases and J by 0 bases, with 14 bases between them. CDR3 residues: CAYSDAASYEQYF. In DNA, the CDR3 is TGTGCCTACTCCGACGCCGCCTCCTACGAGCAGTACTTC. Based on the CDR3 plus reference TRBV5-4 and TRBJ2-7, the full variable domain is ETGVTQSPTHLIKTRGQQVTLRCSSQSGHNTVSWYQQALGQGPQFIFQYYREEENGRGNFPPRFSGLQFPNYSSELNVNALELDDSALYLCAYSDAASYEQYFGPGTRLTVT.

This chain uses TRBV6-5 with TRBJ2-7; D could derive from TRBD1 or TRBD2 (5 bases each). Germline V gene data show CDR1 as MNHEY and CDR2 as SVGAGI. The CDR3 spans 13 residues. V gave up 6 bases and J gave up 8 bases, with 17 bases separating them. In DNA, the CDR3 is TGTGCCAGCAGCCGGGGACGTACGAGCCAGCAGTACTTC. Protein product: CASSRGRTSQQYF.

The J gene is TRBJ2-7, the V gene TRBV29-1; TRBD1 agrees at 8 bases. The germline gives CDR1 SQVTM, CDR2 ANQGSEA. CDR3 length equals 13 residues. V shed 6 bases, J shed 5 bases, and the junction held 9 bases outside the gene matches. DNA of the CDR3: TGCAGCGTATGGGGGCAGGGGGCCAACGAGCAGTACTTC. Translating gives CSVWGQGANEQYF.

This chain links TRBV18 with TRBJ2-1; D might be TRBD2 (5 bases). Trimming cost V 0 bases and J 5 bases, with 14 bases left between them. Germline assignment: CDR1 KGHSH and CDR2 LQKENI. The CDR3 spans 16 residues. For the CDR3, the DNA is TGTGCCAGCTCACCACCGTCGGGGAAGAGGAACAATGAGCAGTTCTTC. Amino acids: CASSPPSGKRNNEQFF.

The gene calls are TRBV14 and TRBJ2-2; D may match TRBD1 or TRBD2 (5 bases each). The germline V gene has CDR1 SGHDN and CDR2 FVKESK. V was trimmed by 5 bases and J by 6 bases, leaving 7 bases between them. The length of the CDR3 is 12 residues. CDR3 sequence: CASSLGAGELFF. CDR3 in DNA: TGTGCCAGCAGCTTGGGGGCCGGGGAGCTGTTTTTT.

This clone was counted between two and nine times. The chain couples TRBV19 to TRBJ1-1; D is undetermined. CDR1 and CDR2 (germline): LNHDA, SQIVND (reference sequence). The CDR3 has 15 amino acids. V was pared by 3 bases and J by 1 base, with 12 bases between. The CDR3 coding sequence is TGTGCCAGTAGTATTAGTGGGCAGAGGAACACTGAAGCTTTCTTT. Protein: CASSISGQRNTEAFF.

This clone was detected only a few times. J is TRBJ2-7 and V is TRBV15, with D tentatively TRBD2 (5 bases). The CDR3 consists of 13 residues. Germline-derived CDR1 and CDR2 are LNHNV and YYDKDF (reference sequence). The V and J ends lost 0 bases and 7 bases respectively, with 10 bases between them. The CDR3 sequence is CATSRDRGREQYF. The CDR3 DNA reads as TGTGCCACCAGCAGAGATCGTGGGAGAGAGCAGTACTTC.

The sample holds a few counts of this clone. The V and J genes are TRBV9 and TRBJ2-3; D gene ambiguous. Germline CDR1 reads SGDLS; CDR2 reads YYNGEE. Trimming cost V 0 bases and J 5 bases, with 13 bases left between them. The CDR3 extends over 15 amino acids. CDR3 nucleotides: TGTGCCAGCAGCGTAGAATGGGGAATAGGAGATACGCAGTATTTT. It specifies CASSVEWGIGDTQYF.

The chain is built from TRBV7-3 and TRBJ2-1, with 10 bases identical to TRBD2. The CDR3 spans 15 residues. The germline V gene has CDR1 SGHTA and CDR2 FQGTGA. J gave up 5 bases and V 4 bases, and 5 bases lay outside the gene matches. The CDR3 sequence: CASSSGTSDHNEQFF. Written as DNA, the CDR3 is TGTGCCAGCAGCTCCGGGACTAGCGACCACAATGAGCAGTTCTTC.

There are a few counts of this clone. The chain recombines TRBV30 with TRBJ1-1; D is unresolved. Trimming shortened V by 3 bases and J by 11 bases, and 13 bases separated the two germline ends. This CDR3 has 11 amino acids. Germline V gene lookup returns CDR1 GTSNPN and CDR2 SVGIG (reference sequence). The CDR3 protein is CAWRVRVEAFF. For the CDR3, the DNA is TGTGCCTGGAGAGTTAGGGTTGAGGCTTTCTTT.

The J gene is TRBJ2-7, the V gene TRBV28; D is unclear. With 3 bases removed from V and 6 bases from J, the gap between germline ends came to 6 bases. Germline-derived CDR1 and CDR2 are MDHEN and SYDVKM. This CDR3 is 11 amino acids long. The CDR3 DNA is TGTGCCAGCAGTTTGAGGTCCGAGCAGTACTTC. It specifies CASSLRSEQYF.

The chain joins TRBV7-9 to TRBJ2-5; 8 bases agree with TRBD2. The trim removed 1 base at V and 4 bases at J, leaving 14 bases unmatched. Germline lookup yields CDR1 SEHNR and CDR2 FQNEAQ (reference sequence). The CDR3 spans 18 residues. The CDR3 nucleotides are TGTGCCAGCAGCTTAGGCGTTGGTGGCAGGGCGGGAGGAGAGACCCAGTACTTC. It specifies CASSLGVGGRAGGETQYF. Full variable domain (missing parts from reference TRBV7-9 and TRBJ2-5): DTGVSQNPRHKITKRGQNVTFRCDPISEHNRLYWYRQTLGQGPEFLTYFQNEAQLEKSRLLSDRFSAERPKGSFSTLEIQRTEQGDSAMYLCASSLGVGGRAGGETQYFGPGTRLLVL.

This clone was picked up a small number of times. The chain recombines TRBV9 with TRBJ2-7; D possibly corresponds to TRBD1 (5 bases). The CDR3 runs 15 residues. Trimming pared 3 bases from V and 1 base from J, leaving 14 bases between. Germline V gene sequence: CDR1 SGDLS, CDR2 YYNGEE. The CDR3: CASSAGGAASYEQYF. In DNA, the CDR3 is TGTGCCAGCAGCGCGGGTGGGGCAGCATCCTACGAGCAGTACTTC.

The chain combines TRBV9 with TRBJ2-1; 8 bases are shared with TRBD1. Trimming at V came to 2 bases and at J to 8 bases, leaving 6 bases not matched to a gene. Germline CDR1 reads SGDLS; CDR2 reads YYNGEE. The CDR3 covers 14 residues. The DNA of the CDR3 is TGTGCCAGCAGCGTGTCACAGGGGGGTGATGAGCAGTTCTTC. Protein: CASSVSQGGDEQFF.

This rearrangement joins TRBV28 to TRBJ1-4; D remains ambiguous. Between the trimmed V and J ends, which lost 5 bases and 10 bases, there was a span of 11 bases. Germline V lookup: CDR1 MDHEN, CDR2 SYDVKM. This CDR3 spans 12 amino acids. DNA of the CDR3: TGTGCCAGCAGTGCGGTCATACCAAAACTGTTTTTT. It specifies CASSAVIPKLFF.

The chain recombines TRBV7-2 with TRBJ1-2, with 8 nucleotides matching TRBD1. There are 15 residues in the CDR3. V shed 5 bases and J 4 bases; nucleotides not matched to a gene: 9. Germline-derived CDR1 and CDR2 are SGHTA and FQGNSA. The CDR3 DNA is TGTGCCAGCAGCACAGGGGGATTAATGGGCTATGGCTACACCTTC. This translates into CASSTGGLMGYGYTF.

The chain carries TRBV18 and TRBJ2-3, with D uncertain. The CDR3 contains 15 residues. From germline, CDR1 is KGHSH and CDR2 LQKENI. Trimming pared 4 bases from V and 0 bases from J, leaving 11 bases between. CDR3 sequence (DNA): TGTGCCAGCTCACGGGTGGACGGAAGCACAGATACGCAGTATTTT. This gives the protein CASSRVDGSTDTQYF.